The present TCR beta chain was sequenced within a study of blood T cell repertoires in COVID-19 (dated by TCRdb to the early 2020s). Concerning the study at large: Collaborator samples came from the United States, Italy and Spain and covered acute and convalescent phases of COVID-19. The material from the prospective study consisted of cDNA or gDNA derived from T cells, B-cell-depleted T cells, or PBMCs. Subjects who had been exposed to COVID-19, were actively infected with it, or had recovered from it provided the deeply sampled blood TCRbeta repertoires that made up the dataset. A freely available public database, intended as a resource for researchers studying the immune response to SARS-CoV-2, is where the repertoires were released. The samples were drawn from two sources: the first 160 participants of the ongoing ImmuneRACE study, and 1,000 to 1,500 subjects contributed by 6 global collaborators. The sample metadata nearly always contained a de-identified subject ID, COVID-19 status, age in years and sex. HLA class I and class II types, where available, came from metadata supplied by the sample provider rather than from assay-based typing.

TCRbeta CDR3 regions were amplified from genomic DNA by means of the immunoSEQ Assay, a bias-controlled multiplex PCR. The published analysis was carried out like this. Nucleated cell counts per sample were estimated from amplification of reference gene primers within the assay. Sequence reads were collapsed and filtered to measure the absolute abundance of every unique TCRbeta CDR3 rearrangement. For each sample, productive Simpson clonality was calculated by taking the square root of Simpson's diversity index across productive rearrangements. The source is immuneACCESS, and TCRdb retained only in-frame sequences with V and J called. Part of the clones is not carried over; for the studies checked, unresolved V genes explain less than half of this, and the remainder is unexplained. That table gives V, J and clone size, and the DNA gave D and trimming. The sample data list 150,000 to 200,000 clones, and approximately 86% of these were observed just once. The ten largest account for 1.5% to 2% of the sample.

The full study reports these points: Clinical and demographic metadata were provided uncurated, with the amount varying by source and participant.

The germline V gene (reference sequence) specifies LGHDT as CDR1 and YNNKEL as CDR2. The CDR3, cysteine through phenylalanine, is 15 amino acids long. The kept DNA is CDR3 alone, 45 bases in frame from the first base. V lost 6 bases and J lost 5 bases; the stretch between them is 19 bases long. As regards this clone: Its antigen is not yet known. Per-base qualities were not stored, and no clone one base away is much larger.

Each collaborating institution followed its own protocols to collect whole blood in K2EDTA tubes. For TCRbeta analysis, collaborators shipped samples as frozen whole blood, isolated PBMCs, or DNA extracted from either of those sample types. Recombination connected TRBV3-1 (or the pseudogene TRBV3-2) to TRBJ2-5; possibly the D gene is TRBD1, per 5 matching bases. The sequence derives from a woman aged 45-65 years with acute or convalescent COVID-19. The specimen sequenced was peripheral blood. The DNA reads TGTGCCAGCAGGCAGGAACAGGACGCCCAGGAGACCCAGTACTTC. This yields the protein CASRQEQDAQETQYF.